The clone carrying this TCR beta chain was seen at least ten times. The antigen is undetermined. The data are from a study of T-cell memory formation after mild COVID-19. Whole-study findings and limits: SARS-CoV-2 specificity of second-wave clones peaking day 37 was unconfirmed.

Constant-segment primers and 5'RACE yielded cDNA libraries for TCR alpha and TCR beta, each carrying sample barcodes and UMIs. TCRdb reprocessed the 5' RACE reads via MiXCR and lists one record per CDR3 protein. Of 210,000 or so distinct CDR3 sequences in the sample, around 18% were seen once. The V end lost 2 bases, the J end lost 7 bases, and 5 bases lay between the germline ends. Per germline, CDR1 SNHLY and CDR2 FYNNEI. This CDR3 has 12 residues. This sequence was found in an adult woman who had mild COVID-19 (a few samples of this study predate the infection). Cell type and time point are not known. Material for sequencing was PBMCs or a T cell subset sorted from them (not recorded which). J is TRBJ1-4 and V is TRBV2; no clear D gene. DNA for the CDR3: TGTGCCAGCAGTGAAACGGGTGAAAAACTGTTTTTT. Encoded protein: CASSETGEKLFF.